The rows below give T cell receptor beta chains drawn from one sample of a study of T cell repertoires in aging, cancer and after chemotherapy. MiXCR was run by TCRdb on the multiplex PCR reads, yielding one entry per CDR3 protein. The sample includes some 9,500 distinct CDR3 sequences, less than 25% of them seen just once. What was sequenced was blood. Every receptor here comes from a human donor in good health. Both conserved end residues are part of each CDR3. Each record gives: J gene, clone size, D gene, V gene, CDR3 DNA, CDR3 protein. The D gene is left open where the match is weak. The size of a clone is reported for some rows only, either as once, few or many, or as a class for expanded clones.

TRBJ2-5	few	-	TRBV12-3/TRBV12-4	TGTGCCAGCAGTTTTGGGACTCCAGAGACCCAGTACTTC	CASSFGTPETQYF
TRBJ2-5	-	-	TRBV6-2/TRBV6-3	TGTGCCAGCAGTTACCCCAAGACCTGGTCCTCAGAGACCCAGTACTTC	CASSYPKTWSSETQYF
TRBJ1-6	-	-	TRBV10-3	TGTGCCATCAGTGGACAGTTGAATTCACCCCTCCACTTT	CAISGQLNSPLHF
TRBJ2-5	few	-	TRBV20-1	TGCAGTGCCCGGCCCGGGACACAGTACCAAGAGACCCAGTACTTC	CSARPGTQYQETQYF
TRBJ2-3	medium-sized	-	TRBV7-2	TGTGCCAGCAGCTTAAGAGGGGCTAGCACAGATACGCAGTATTTT	CASSLRGASTDTQYF
TRBJ2-5	medium-sized	-	TRBV29-1	TGCAGCCACGCCGGGACTCTAGAGACCCAGTACTTC	CSHAGTLETQYF
TRBJ2-2	once	-	TRBV21-1	TGTGCCAGCAGCAAAGATCAGGTATGCGGGAACCACTTGAACACCGGGGAGCTGTTTTTT	CASSKDQVCGNHLNTGELFF
TRBJ2-5	-	TRBD1	TRBV15	TGTGCCACCAGCAGAGATGGATTCAGGGGGTACCAAGAGACCCAGTACTTC	CATSRDGFRGYQETQYF
TRBJ2-7	medium-sized	-	TRBV15	TGTGCCACGTGGTCCGGGGACTCCTACGAGCAGTACTTC	CATWSGDSYEQYF
TRBJ1-4	medium-sized	-	TRBV6-5	TGTGCCAGCAGTTCCCAGACAGGAGGTGGTGAAAAACTGTTTTTT	CASSSQTGGGEKLFF
TRBJ1-1	few	-	TRBV7-9	TGTGCCAGCAGCTTAAGGGGGGGTGAAACTGAAGCTTTCTTT	CASSLRGGETEAFF
TRBJ2-1	-	-	TRBV7-2	TGTGCCAGCAGCTCCACTGGTTACAATGAGCAGTTCTTC	CASSSTGYNEQFF
TRBJ2-7	-	-	TRBV7-9	TGTGCCAGCAGCTACGGACGGAACTCCTACGAGCAGTACTTC	CASSYGRNSYEQYF
TRBJ2-7	medium-sized	TRBD2	TRBV27	TGTGCCAGCAGTTTAAGGGGACTAGCGGGAGCACGCGAGCAGTACTTC	CASSLRGLAGAREQYF
TRBJ2-4	few	TRBD2	TRBV7-9	TGTGCCAGCAGCTTAGCGGACGGCAGGGCGGGGGTCGCAGCCAAAAACATTCAGTACTTC	CASSLADGRAGVAAKNIQYF
TRBJ2-1	-	-	TRBV4-3	TGCGCCAGCAGCCGCGGGATGGAGCAGTTCTTC	CASSRGMEQFF
TRBJ2-2	medium-sized	-	TRBV6-2/TRBV6-3	TGTGCCAGCAGAGAAACAATGGCCGGGGAGCTGTTTTTT	CASRETMAGELFF
TRBJ2-7	few	-	TRBV7-2	TGTGCCAGCAGCCGGGACTCTTCTTCCTACGAGCAGTACTTC	CASSRDSSSYEQYF
TRBJ1-2	-	TRBD1	TRBV11-3	TGTGCCAGCACTCTACCAGGGGGCGCGAGGACGGAAGGCTACACCTTC	CASTLPGGARTEGYTF
TRBJ1-3	-	-	TRBV27	TGTGCCAGCAGTTCCGGGTTCGGAAACACCATATATTTT	CASSSGFGNTIYF
TRBJ2-2	-	TRBD2	TRBV19	TGTGCCAGTAGTACGGGACTAGCGGGAGGGGGAACCGGGGAGCTGTTTTTT	CASSTGLAGGGTGELFF
TRBJ1-1	medium-sized	-	TRBV19	TGTGCCAGTAGTATAGGTCGGACGAAAGCTTTCTTT	CASSIGRTKAFF
TRBJ2-7	-	-	TRBV18	TGTGCCAGCTCACCACCTGCCAACCGCTACGAGCAGTACTTC	CASSPPANRYEQYF
TRBJ2-1	medium-sized	TRBD2	TRBV6-4	TGTGCCAGCTCTTTGGGACTAGGAGGTGACAATGAGCAGTTCTTC	CASSLGLGGDNEQFF
TRBJ2-7	medium-sized	TRBD2	TRBV20-1	TGCAGTGCTAGGTCCCTTCTAGCGGGCTACGAGCAGTACTTC	CSARSLLAGYEQYF
TRBJ2-1	medium-sized	-	TRBV21-1	TGTGCCAGCAGCACCACTAGGGATGAGCAGTTCTTC	CASSTTRDEQFF
TRBJ1-1	medium-sized	-	TRBV12-3/TRBV12-4	TGTGCCAGCACCCGTAGGGACAAAACTGAAGCTTTCTTT	CASTRRDKTEAFF
TRBJ2-3	few	TRBD1	TRBV12-3/TRBV12-4	TGTGCTAGTGGTGTGGGACAGGGGGCAGATACGCAGTATTTT	CASGVGQGADTQYF
TRBJ2-1	-	TRBD2	TRBV29-1	TGCAGCGTTGCTAGCGGTGGGGTCAATGAGCAGTTCTTC	CSVASGGVNEQFF
TRBJ2-3	-	-	TRBV12-3/TRBV12-4	TGTGCCAGCAGCCAAGAATACCCAGATACGCAGTATTTT	CASSQEYPDTQYF
TRBJ2-3	few	-	TRBV6-1	TGTGCCAGCAGGGGTCTCACAGATACGCAGTATTTT	CASRGLTDTQYF
TRBJ2-6	medium-sized	TRBD2	TRBV11-1	TGTGCCAGCGGGGGGGGAGGACCCCTCTCTGGGGCCAACGTCCTGACTTTC	CASGGGGPLSGANVLTF
TRBJ1-6	-	-	TRBV7-3	TGTGCCAGCAGCTCTTATGCCCGGCCCCTTAATCCCTATAATTCACCCCTCCACTTT	CASSSYARPLNPYNSPLHF
TRBJ1-1	medium-sized	-	TRBV6-6	TGTGCCAGCAGTTACTTCGGGGGGGTAGACACTGAAGCTTTCTTT	CASSYFGGVDTEAFF
TRBJ2-1	once	-	TRBV25-1	TGTGCCAGCAGTGATCCTAATGGAAATGAGCAGTTCTTC	CASSDPNGNEQFF
TRBJ2-7	medium-sized	TRBD1	TRBV19	TGTGCCAGCTCCAAGAGACCGGGACAGAACTACGAGCAGTACTTC	CASSKRPGQNYEQYF
TRBJ2-7	medium-sized	TRBD2	TRBV5-4	TGTGCCAGCAGCTTGGAACTAGCGGCCTACGAGCAGTACTTC	CASSLELAAYEQYF
TRBJ2-1	once	-	TRBV7-2	TGTGCCAGCAGCCAAGACTCGACCAATGAGCAGTTCTTC	CASSQDSTNEQFF
TRBJ2-7	medium-sized	TRBD1	TRBV19	TGTGCCAGTAGTATTCGGGACAGGACGGGGGAGCAGTACTTC	CASSIRDRTGEQYF
TRBJ1-4	-	TRBD1	TRBV6-4	TGTGCCAGCAGGGACAGGGGGCCCGAAAAACTGTTTTTT	CASRDRGPEKLFF
TRBJ2-7	medium-sized	-	TRBV13	TGTGCCAGCAGCTTAGCGGGCCGATCCTACGAGCAGTACTTC	CASSLAGRSYEQYF
TRBJ2-7	-	-	TRBV11-2	TGTGCCAGCAGCCCTACCTCGGGCCCAGGGTACGAGCAGTACTTC	CASSPTSGPGYEQYF
TRBJ2-3	-	-	TRBV20-1	TGCAGTGCTAGAGACCCTCGTTCAACTGATACGCAGTATTTT	CSARDPRSTDTQYF
TRBJ2-7	few	TRBD2	TRBV10-3	TGTGCCATCAGCCTGGGGGGGCTAGCGGGAGGAGACGAGCAGTACTTC	CAISLGGLAGGDEQYF
TRBJ2-7	few	TRBD1	TRBV5-1	TGCGCCAGCAGCTTGGCAAGGACAGGGGGCTCCGAGCAGTACTTC	CASSLARTGGSEQYF
TRBJ2-1	medium-sized	TRBD2	TRBV20-1	TGCAGTGCCGCAACCCCTAGCGGCTATGCTGAGCAGTTCTTC	CSAATPSGYAEQFF
TRBJ2-5	few	TRBD1	TRBV7-2	TGTGCCAGCAGCTTAGCCTACCACCCAGGGGGTGTTACAGGAGGTTCCGCAGAGACCCAGTACTTC	CASSLAYHPGGVTGGSAETQYF
TRBJ1-1	-	-	TRBV7-2	TGTGCCAGCAGCTTAGTCGGGACGAACACTGAAGCTTTCTTT	CASSLVGTNTEAFF
TRBJ1-1	medium-sized	TRBD1	TRBV19	TGTGCCACCGGGGGACAGATGAACACTGAAGCTTTCTTT	CATGGQMNTEAFF
TRBJ2-1	-	TRBD2	TRBV20-1	TGCAGTGCTAGAGTTGGGAAGGGTCTAGCGGGGACCGGGGCCTACAATGAGCAGTTCTTC	CSARVGKGLAGTGAYNEQFF
TRBJ2-2	-	TRBD2	TRBV13	TGTGCCAGCAGCCCGATGACTAGCGGGAGTCCTTCCGGGGAGCTGTTTTTT	CASSPMTSGSPSGELFF
TRBJ2-7	few	-	TRBV6-1	TGTGCCAGCACCAAAGGTCTCTCCTACGAGCAGTACTTC	CASTKGLSYEQYF
TRBJ2-3	-	TRBD1	TRBV7-7	TGTGCCAGCAGCTCTGGGACAGGGAGCACAGATACGCAGTATTTT	CASSSGTGSTDTQYF